Given below is one T cell receptor (beta chain) in context. What it binds is unknown. Clones were sequenced by immunoSEQ multiplex PCR, and TCRdb holds only the in-frame ones, with some missing. Of 11,000 to 15,000 clones in the sample, more than 65% were seen once. Grafts had their tissue processed, releasing intraepithelial and lamina propria lymphocytes. The CDR3 runs 13 residues. Germline V gene lookup returns CDR1 KGHSH and CDR2 LQKENI. The V gene lost 6 bases and the J gene lost 9 bases, with 15 bases spanning the gap. These data come from a study of graft-versus-host responses after intestinal transplantation. As for the study in general: Recipients obtained multivisceral, liver-intestinal, or isolated intestinal transplants. Induction with anti-thymocyte globulin, then tacrolimus and steroids for about 3 years, was given to all recipients. Findings and limits, study-wide: GvH clones were found in recipient marrow; some appeared first in ileum or blood. HvG clone declines early post-transplant were associated with peak circulating GvH levels.

The TCR was taken from a human patient who received an intestinal transplant, so some T cells may come from the graft donor. The source was ileum tissue, collected 27 days after intestinal transplant. The V and J genes are TRBV18 and TRBJ1-5; D is undetermined. The CDR3 DNA follows: TGTGCCAGCTCTCCGAGTCAAGACTGGCCCCAGCATTTT. Translating it yields CASSPSQDWPQHF.